What follows is one T cell receptor beta chain and its context. Its cognate antigen has yet to be identified. One base away there is no much larger clone; base qualities are not given. The method was the immunoSEQ multiplex PCR assay. TCRdb limited this immuneACCESS table to in-frame rearrangements with V and J called. A share of clones is missing; checked studies link under half to unresolved V genes, and the rest is unexplained. In all, the sample holds over 150,000 clones, and 91% of those were seen once. In total, the top ten clones hold about 2% of the sample. The data were taken from a study of control samples from healthy donors and cancer patients (dated by TCRdb to 2019 to 2021). Spanning cysteine to phenylalanine, the CDR3 consists of 12 amino acids. Only the CDR3 part of the read is kept: 36 bases, read in frame from the first base. The germline V gene yields SNHLY for CDR1 and FYNNEI for CDR2. Here V drops 6 bases and J drops 12 bases, and the junction holds 8 bases not matched to any gene.

Sequencing was performed on blood. Recombination connected TRBV2 to TRBJ2-4; a stretch of 7 junction bases matches TRBD1. This TCR was recovered from a woman between 35 and 50 years old in good health. The CDR3 protein is CASSTDRAHQYF. The nucleotide sequence reads TGTGCCAGCAGCACTGACAGGGCACATCAGTACTTC.